This entry concerns a single T cell receptor (beta chain). The sample belongs to a study of blood T cell repertoires in COVID-19. At the level of the study: COVID-19 samples, acute and convalescent, were from the United States, Italy and Spain. The analysed material was cDNA or gDNA that came from T cells, B-cell-depleted T cells, or PBMCs.

Under the authors' procedure: The authors estimated nucleated cell counts from reference gene primer amplification. Only in-frame clones appear in the TCRdb table, and some are missing; sequencing was by immunoSEQ multiplex PCR. That table is the source of V, J and clone size, and D and trimming were worked out from the DNA. The sample contains roughly 28,000 clones, around 82% of which appear only once. This TCR derives from a man older than 75 with active or convalescent COVID-19. Source material: peripheral blood.

CDR3 in DNA: TGCGCCAGCAGCTCCGGGACAGGGGTTTTAAACACTGAAGCTTTCTTT. It specifies CASSSGTGVLNTEAFF. The V and J genes are TRBV5-1 and TRBJ1-1; 10 positions agree with TRBD1. J was trimmed by 2 bases and V by 3 bases; bases with no gene match: 7. Germline V gene sequence: CDR1 SGHRS, CDR2 YFSETQ. The length of the CDR3 is 16 residues.